This is a list of T cell receptor beta chains from one sample in a study of blood T cell repertoires in COVID-19. Generated by immunoSEQ multiplex PCR, the TCRdb table keeps only in-frame clones and is missing some. The table includes around 380,000 clones, more than 65% detected once. Sequenced input: peripheral blood. The receptor source for this set is a human donor with acute or convalescent COVID-19. The donor label of this sample is uncertain. Each CDR3 is given without its conserved first and last residue. The order of the fields is J gene, clone size, CDR3 length, V gene, CDR3 protein. Not every row has a clone size; where given, it reads once, few, many or a size class.

TRBJ2-5	.	13	TRBV18	ASSPSLDRQETQY
TRBJ1-5	.	11	TRBV3-1/TRBV3-2	ASSLSGTQPQH
TRBJ2-5	.	17	TRBV14	ASSQENAWLAGGQETQY
TRBJ2-4	few	14	TRBV21-1	ASSKALTSPKNIQY
TRBJ1-6	.	13	TRBV30	AFSQGLSYNSPLH
TRBJ2-2	.	13	TRBV6-5	ASNYGGTNTGELF
TRBJ2-6	.	15	TRBV10-2	ASNVGREAGGANVLT
TRBJ2-7	.	12	TRBV5-1	ASSIGQGIYEQY
TRBJ1-6	.	15	TRBV7-8	ASSLGSRSSYNSPLH
TRBJ2-7	.	14	TRBV3-1/TRBV3-2	ASNSRGSGRACEQY
TRBJ2-7	.	13	TRBV2	ASSGRLAGQDEQY
TRBJ2-4	few	15	TRBV7-4	ASSPPDTTLAKNIQY
TRBJ2-7	.	11	TRBV12-3/TRBV12-4	ASSRHFVYEQY
TRBJ2-1	few	12	TRBV28	ASTPSTLASGQF
TRBJ1-2	.	14	TRBV6-2/TRBV6-3	ASSYAPTGVNGGYT
TRBJ2-5	.	12	TRBV6-6	ASAWGGAGETQY
TRBJ2-7	.	13	TRBV27	ASSFARGRGYEQY
TRBJ2-5	.	12	TRBV9	ASSVGSGGETQY
TRBJ2-1	.	10	TRBV5-4	ASSPSDNEQF
TRBJ2-5	.	16	TRBV11-2	ASSLATSGRSREETQY
TRBJ1-2	.	12	TRBV30	AWRKNRPPFGYT
TRBJ2-2	.	10	TRBV12-3/TRBV12-4	ASRYGTGELF
TRBJ2-5	.	12	TRBV5-1	ASSSEGWRETQY
TRBJ2-7	.	10	TRBV2	ASSDASYEQY
TRBJ2-7	.	12	TRBV10-2	ASGNRDWSYEQY
TRBJ2-1	.	12	TRBV10-3	ATSTSGAYNEQF
TRBJ2-1	once	13	TRBV25-1	ASSERGTGANEQF
TRBJ1-1	.	12	TRBV7-9	ASSDQGVLTEAF
TRBJ2-3	.	14	TRBV27	ASSYASLGAQDTQY
TRBJ1-1	.	14	TRBV7-8	ASSFAPGQGNTEAF
TRBJ1-1	.	14	TRBV28	ASRTGAQSANTEAF
TRBJ2-1	few	17	TRBV5-4	ASSAAGGGSDRFYNEQF
TRBJ2-5	.	13	TRBV11-2	ASRWDNHYQETQY
TRBJ1-6	.	12	TRBV5-1	ASSSGQHNSPLH
TRBJ2-5	.	9	TRBV2	ASSYQETQY
TRBJ2-7	.	11	TRBV24-1	ATSAQGSYEQY
TRBJ2-1	.	13	TRBV5-1	ASSILQGSYNEQF
TRBJ1-6	.	14	TRBV28	ASSGPGSSYNSPLH
TRBJ2-2	once	12	TRBV18	ASSATKGPGELF
TRBJ2-5	.	13	TRBV7-6	ASSPGTFGGETQY
TRBJ1-1	once	11	TRBV7-9	ASSLWGLGEAF
TRBJ1-3	few	13	TRBV7-6	ASSPNSGSGNTIY
TRBJ2-5	.	17	TRBV5-1	ASRPSTGFGGRAHETQY
TRBJ2-1	.	11	TRBV5-1	ASRLAGGYEQF
TRBJ2-3	.	13	TRBV10-2	ASSAASGRTDTQY
TRBJ2-3	.	12	TRBV15	ATSRADFTDTQY
TRBJ2-3	.	13	TRBV6-5	ASRKQGALTDTQY
TRBJ1-5	.	15	TRBV30	AWGKAGTGGDNQPQH
TRBJ1-6	.	13	TRBV6-4	ASSDEGLQNSPLH
TRBJ2-1	.	13	TRBV7-2	ASSPPGRSYNEQF